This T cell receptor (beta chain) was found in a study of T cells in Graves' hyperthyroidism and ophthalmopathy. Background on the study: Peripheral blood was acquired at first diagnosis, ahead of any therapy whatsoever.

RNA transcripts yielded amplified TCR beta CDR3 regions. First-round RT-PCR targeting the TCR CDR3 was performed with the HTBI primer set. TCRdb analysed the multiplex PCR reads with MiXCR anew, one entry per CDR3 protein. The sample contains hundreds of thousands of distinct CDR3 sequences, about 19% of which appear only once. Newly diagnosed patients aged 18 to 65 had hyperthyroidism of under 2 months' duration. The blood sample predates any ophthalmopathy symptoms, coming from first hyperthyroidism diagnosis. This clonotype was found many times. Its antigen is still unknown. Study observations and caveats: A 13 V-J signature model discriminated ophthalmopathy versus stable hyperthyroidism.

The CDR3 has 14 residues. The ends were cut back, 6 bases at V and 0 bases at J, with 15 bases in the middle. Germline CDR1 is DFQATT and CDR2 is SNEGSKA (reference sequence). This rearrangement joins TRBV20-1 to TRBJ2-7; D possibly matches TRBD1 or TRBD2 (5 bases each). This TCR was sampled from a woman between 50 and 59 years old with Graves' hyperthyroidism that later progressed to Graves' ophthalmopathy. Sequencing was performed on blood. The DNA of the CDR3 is TGCAGTGCGCCCGGGACGTTGGCCTCCTACGAGCAGTACTTC. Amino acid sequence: CSAPGTLASYEQYF.